The 23 T cell receptor beta chains reported below all come from one sample, sequenced in a study of control samples from healthy donors and cancer patients (dated by TCRdb to about 2020). The library relied on the immunoSEQ multiplex PCR assay. Sourced from immuneACCESS, this table was stored by TCRdb with only in-frame sequences that have V and J called. A share of the clones is absent; for the studies checked, an unresolved V gene accounts for under half, and the remainder has no known explanation. Counted in this sample were some 130,000 clones; 75% to 90% of them appeared once. Clones ranked in the top ten supply around 10% of the sample. The sequenced material came from blood. The receptors were sampled from a woman aged 25 to 45 in good health.

The chain has TRBV27 and TRBJ2-7, with 10 bases aligning to TRBD2. The CDR3 sequence is 16 residues long. The junction had 8 bases not matched to a gene; V was cut back by 6 bases and J by 0 bases. Germline V gives CDR1 MNHEY, CDR2 SMNVEV (reference sequence). The CDR3 region has the DNA TGTGCCAGCAGGACTCTTGCTAGCGGGAGCTCCTACGAGCAGTACTTC. Amino acid sequence: CASRTLASGSSYEQYF.

This chain connects TRBV5-1 to TRBJ2-7; D call uncertain. V was pared by 1 base and J by 3 bases, with 23 bases between. This CDR3 region has 18 residues. CDR1 is SGHRS, CDR2 YFSETQ, per germline. The CDR3 loop reads CASSLFPVTGGKVYEQYF. In nucleotides, the CDR3 is TGCGCCAGCAGCTTGTTTCCCGTGACTGGCGGCAAGGTCTACGAGCAGTACTTC.

The chain couples TRBV2 to TRBJ2-7; 8 bases map to TRBD1. The CDR3 covers 13 residues. Unmatched junction bases numbered 6, after V lost 5 bases and J lost 6 bases. Germline CDR1 and CDR2: SNHLY and FYNNEI. The CDR3 reads CASSSTGQGEQYF. The CDR3 region has the DNA TGTGCCAGCAGTTCAACCGGACAGGGCGAGCAGTACTTC.

This chain links TRBV19 with TRBJ2-7; 7 bases agree with TRBD1. The CDR3 is made up of 14 amino acids. Losses at the gene ends were 5 bases for V and 2 bases for J; bases not matched to a gene: 6. Germline V lookup: CDR1 LNHDA, CDR2 SQIVND (reference sequence). The CDR3 loop reads CASSSGTEAYEQYF. The CDR3 nucleotides are TGTGCCAGTAGTTCCGGGACAGAAGCCTACGAGCAGTACTTC.

Only one count was recorded for this clone. V is TRBV30 and J is TRBJ1-5; D ambiguous. The length of the CDR3 is 14 residues. Germline CDR1 and CDR2: GTSNPN and SVGIG (reference sequence). V dropped 0 bases and J dropped 8 bases, with 14 bases sitting between them. The CDR3 spells CAWSVYGSVKPQHF. CDR3 bases: TGTGCCTGGAGTGTATACGGGTCGGTCAAGCCCCAGCATTTT.

The chain is built from TRBV30 and TRBJ2-3; D may be TRBD1 (5 bases). Deletions cut 1 base from V and 4 bases from J, with 15 bases between. The CDR3 extends over 15 amino acids. Per germline, CDR1 GTSNPN and CDR2 SVGIG (reference sequence). The chain's CDR3 is CAWSEGPTTADTQYF. The CDR3 DNA follows: TGTGCCTGGAGTGAAGGGCCGACGACAGCAGATACGCAGTATTTT.

The rearrangement links TRBV9 to TRBJ2-7; 10 nucleotides agree with TRBD2. From germline, CDR1 is SGDLS and CDR2 YYNGEE. The CDR3 is 14 residues long. Unmatched junction bases numbered 6, after V lost 3 bases and J lost 6 bases. The CDR3 region is CASSAGLAKGEQYF. The DNA of the CDR3 is TGTGCCAGCAGCGCGGGACTAGCGAAGGGCGAGCAGTACTTC.

The J gene is TRBJ2-2, the V gene TRBV7-3; D gene unclear. V dropped 8 bases and J dropped 5 bases, with 12 bases sitting between them. Germline V gene data show CDR1 as SGHTA and CDR2 as FQGTGA. This CDR3 is built from 13 residues. CDR3 coding DNA: TGTGCCAGCTCGCTCTCCGGGACCGGGGAGCTGTTTTTT. Amino acid sequence: CASSLSGTGELFF.

V and J are TRBV18 and TRBJ1-1; maybe TRBD1 (5 bases). The length of the CDR3 is 15 residues. The V end lost 0 bases, the J end lost 6 bases, and 14 bases lay between the germline ends. Looked up from germline, CDR1 is KGHSH and CDR2 is LQKENI. CDR3: CASSPPVQGGPEAFF. For the CDR3, the DNA is TGTGCCAGCTCACCACCGGTCCAGGGAGGGCCTGAAGCTTTCTTT.

This chain joins TRBV19 and TRBJ2-7; 7 bases line up with TRBD1. Germline CDR1 is LNHDA and CDR2 is SQIVND (reference sequence). The V segment lost 5 bases and the J segment 7 bases; nucleotides outside the gene matches: 14. The CDR3 covers 15 residues. The CDR3 here is CASSSGQDQAREQYF. DNA for the CDR3: TGTGCCAGTAGTTCCGGACAGGACCAGGCTCGGGAGCAGTACTTC.

V usage is TRBV7-6 and J usage is TRBJ1-4; 7 bases align to TRBD1. CDR3 length equals 16 residues. Looked up from germline, CDR1 is SGHVS and CDR2 is FNYEAQ. V lost 2 bases and J lost 2; bases outside the gene matches: 5. Here the CDR3 reads CASSLLPGQTNEKLFF. In DNA, the CDR3 is TGTGCCAGCAGCTTACTTCCGGGACAGACTAATGAAAAACTGTTTTTT.

The chain employs TRBV6-4 and TRBJ2-3, with TRBD1 identical over 10 bases. Germline V gene data show CDR1 as MRHNA and CDR2 as SNTAGT. Trimming removed 5 bases from V and 3 bases from J; junction bases left unmatched: 5. This CDR3 is 15 amino acids long. The CDR3: CASSPGQGITDTQYF. The CDR3 nucleotides read TGTGCCAGCAGTCCGGGACAGGGGATAACAGATACGCAGTATTTT.

This chain connects TRBV15 to TRBJ1-5; D is unclear. CDR3 length: 15 amino acids. Germline V lookup: CDR1 LNHNV, CDR2 YYDKDF (reference sequence). Trimming left V 0 bases short and J 1 base short, with 7 bases between. DNA of the CDR3: TGTGCCACCAGCAGAGATTCCGAAAGCAATCAGCCCCAGCATTTT. This gives the protein CATSRDSESNQPQHF.

As to this clone: This CDR3 is missing its conserved last phenylalanine or tryptophan, likely due to a read error. The chain recombines TRBV7-8 with TRBJ1-6; 7 nucleotides align to TRBD1. The CDR3 is 13 residues long. Unmatched junction bases numbered 8, after V lost 5 bases and J lost 13 bases. CDR1 is SGHVS, CDR2 FQNEAQ, per germline. CDR3 in amino acids: CASSRGTEHPLHL. In DNA form, the CDR3 reads TGTGCCAGCAGCCGAGGGACAGAGCATCCCCTCCACCTT.

This clone showed up just once. The chain combines TRBV9 with TRBJ2-1; D is possibly TRBD1 or TRBD2 (5 bases each). Germline V gives CDR1 SGDLS, CDR2 YYNGEE. Deletions cut 4 bases from V and 6 bases from J, with 23 bases between. The CDR3 extends over 17 amino acids. CDR3 sequence reads: CASSPDLGAPGGNEQFF. CDR3 in DNA: TGTGCCAGCAGCCCTGACCTGGGCGCACCTGGGGGCAATGAGCAGTTCTTC. Filled out from reference TRBV9 and TRBJ2-1, the complete variable domain reads DSGVTQTPKHLITATGQRVTLRCSPRSGDLSVYWYQQSLDQGLQFLIQYYNGEERAKGNILERFSAQQFPDLHSELNLSSLELGDSALYFCASSPDLGAPGGNEQFFGPGTRLTVL.

The V call is TRBV2, the J call TRBJ2-1; D might be TRBD2 (5 bases). This CDR3 comprises 15 residues. In germline, CDR1 is SNHLY, CDR2 FYNNEI. Trimming removed 6 bases from V and 2 bases from J, with 14 bases in between. The CDR3: CASSPLPGTYNEQFF. CDR3 sequence (DNA): TGTGCCAGCAGCCCACTGCCGGGGACCTACAATGAGCAGTTCTTC.

The chain has TRBV10-3 and TRBJ1-5; a weak D match, TRBD1 (5 bases). Germline V gives CDR1 ENHRY, CDR2 SYGVKD. This CDR3 contains 14 residues. Trimming cost V 2 bases and J 4 bases, with 9 bases left between them. CDR3 nucleotides: TGTGCCATCAGTGAGGATGGGGGAAATCAGCCCCAGCATTTT. This translates into CAISEDGGNQPQHF.

The chain employs TRBV7-8 and TRBJ1-4; D is ambiguous. The V gene's germline CDR1 is SGHVS and CDR2 FQNEAQ. V lost 4 bases and J 5 bases, leaving 20 bases between the germline ends. The CDR3 loop spans 17 amino acids. CDR3 nucleotides: TGTGCCAGCAGCTCTCGGGTCCCGAAGAAAGTGAATGAAAAACTGTTTTTT. Residues: CASSSRVPKKVNEKLFF.

This clone was seen once. This chain connects TRBV9 to TRBJ2-1; 11 nucleotides match TRBD2. The CDR3 has 15 residues. Looked up from germline, CDR1 is SGDLS and CDR2 is YYNGEE. J was trimmed by 5 bases and V by 0 bases; bases with no gene match: 1. CDR3 sequence (DNA): TGTGCCAGCAGCGTAGGACTAGCGGGAAACAATGAGCAGTTCTTC. Amino acids: CASSVGLAGNNEQFF.

Worth noting for this clone: Additional DNA sequences in this sample encode the identical CDR3. The genes are TRBV29-1 and TRBJ1-5; D gene unclear. CDR1 and CDR2 (germline): SQVTM, ANQGSEA. The CDR3 consists of 12 residues. The germline V and J ends were trimmed by 0 bases and 6 bases, with 6 bases remaining between them. The DNA of the CDR3 is TGCAGCGTTGAAGATCCGGGTCAGCCCCAGCATTTT. Protein sequence: CSVEDPGQPQHF.

CDR3 residues: CASSLDRGSRTGELFF. The CDR3 nucleotides are TGTGCCAGCAGCTTGGACCGCGGGAGTCGCACCGGGGAGCTGTTTTTT. This sequence joins TRBV5-4 and TRBJ2-2; TRBD2 matches at 7 bases. V shed 0 bases, J shed 4 bases, and the junction held 6 bases outside the gene matches. The CDR3 is made up of 16 amino acids. Per germline, CDR1 SGHNT and CDR2 YYREEE (reference sequence).

The gene calls are TRBV30 and TRBJ1-1, with D possibly TRBD1 on 5 matching bases. The length of the CDR3 is 15 residues. CDR1 is GTSNPN and CDR2 is SVGIG in the germline V gene (reference sequence). Trimming shortened V by 2 bases and J by 3 bases, and 16 bases separated the two germline ends. The CDR3 sequence: CAWSPPGRGDTEAFF. The CDR3 DNA reads TGTGCCTGGAGTCCTCCGGGTCGAGGGGACACTGAAGCTTTCTTT.

This chain links TRBV9 with TRBJ2-7; maybe TRBD1 (6 bases). This CDR3 spans 14 amino acids. Trimming shortened V by 0 bases and J by 6 bases, and 13 bases separated the two germline ends. From germline, CDR1 is SGDLS and CDR2 YYNGEE. The CDR3 DNA sequence: TGTGCCAGCAGCGTAGGGGATACAGGGATCGAGCAGTACTTC. Its translation is CASSVGDTGIEQYF. The variable domain in full, with the rest retrieved from reference TRBV9 and TRBJ2-7, is DSGVTQTPKHLITATGQRVTLRCSPRSGDLSVYWYQQSLDQGLQFLIQYYNGEERAKGNILERFSAQQFPDLHSELNLSSLELGDSALYFCASSVGDTGIEQYFGPGTRLTVT.